The 30 T cell receptor beta chains below were found in one sample sequenced in a study of blood T cell repertoires in COVID-19. Some clones are missing from TCRdb's copy, which holds only in-frame ones; the method was immunoSEQ multiplex PCR. This repertoire shows approximately 260,000 clones, around 85% found once; its top ten account for 4%. The sample consisted of peripheral blood. Receptor source: a woman aged 40 to 49 with active or convalescent COVID-19.

This chain joins TRBV4-1 and TRBJ1-1; TRBD1 is a possible D gene (5 bases). Germline loops: CDR1 MGHRA, CDR2 YSYEKL. Trimming pared 1 base from V and 7 bases from J, leaving 19 bases between. This CDR3 is 16 amino acids long. CDR3 DNA: TGCGCCAGCAGCCAAGGGGGCCTAGTCTCAAGTGGTGAAGCTTTCTTT. As protein: CASSQGGLVSSGEAFF.

The genes are TRBV4-2 and TRBJ2-1; 9 bases are shared with TRBD2. After removal of 0 bases from V and 1 base from J, the junction contained 4 bases not matched to a gene. Germline-derived CDR1 and CDR2 are LGHNA and YNFKEQ. The CDR3 runs 17 residues. In DNA form, the CDR3 reads TGTGCCAGCAGCCAAGATATAGCGGGGGAATCCTACAATGAGCAGTTCTTC. Residues: CASSQDIAGESYNEQFF.

The rearrangement links TRBV28 to TRBJ1-2; D remains unclear. This CDR3 region has 13 residues. V shed 3 bases and J shed 5 bases, with 10 bases lying between them. Germline CDR1 MDHEN, CDR2 SYDVKM. The DNA for the CDR3 is TGTGCCAGCAGTTTGGATCAGGATTATGGCTACACCTTC. Translating gives CASSLDQDYGYTF.

V is TRBV24-1 and J is TRBJ1-2; D is undetermined. CDR1 is KGHDR, CDR2 SFDVKD, per germline. There are 12 residues in the CDR3. Trimming removed 5 bases from V and 7 bases from J, with 10 bases in between. The CDR3 reads CATSAGTVGYTF. The CDR3 DNA follows: TGTGCCACCAGTGCCGGTACAGTTGGCTACACCTTC.

The chain couples TRBV2 to TRBJ2-6, with a possible D match to TRBD2 (6 bases). Germline CDR1 and CDR2: SNHLY and FYNNEI. There are 14 residues in the CDR3. Trimming took 4 bases from V and 2 from J, leaving 6 bases between them. The CDR3 sequence: CASSAGAGANVLTF. CDR3 DNA: TGTGCCAGCAGTGCGGGGGCTGGGGCCAACGTCCTGACTTTC.

This rearrangement joins TRBV10-3 to TRBJ1-1; a possible D gene is TRBD1 (5 bases). Trimming pared 0 bases from V and 0 bases from J, leaving 14 bases between. This CDR3 is 17 amino acids long. Germline CDR1 ENHRY, CDR2 SYGVKD. This chain's CDR3 is CAISESRTSAMNTEAFF. In nucleotides, the CDR3 is TGTGCCATCAGTGAGTCCCGGACAAGTGCTATGAACACTGAAGCTTTCTTT.

J is TRBJ2-4 and V is TRBV5-6, with a weak D call TRBD1 (5 bases). The CDR3 spans 12 residues. Germline loops: CDR1 SGHDT, CDR2 YYEEEE. V was cut by 0 bases and J by 8 bases, with 6 bases left in between. The DNA of the CDR3 is TGTGCCAGCAGCTTGGAAGGGGACATTCAGTACTTC. Amino acids: CASSLEGDIQYF. The entire variable domain, with the rest obtained from reference TRBV5-6 and TRBJ2-4, is as follows: DAGVTQSPTHLIKTRGQQVTLRCSPKSGHDTVSWYQQALGQGPQFIFQYYEEEERQRGNFPDRFSGHQFPNYSSELNVNALLLGDSALYLCASSLEGDIQYFGAGTRLSVL.

The CDR3 loop is CASTEREAGAKNIQYF. DNA for the CDR3: TGTGCCAGCACCGAAAGGGAGGCGGGAGCCAAAAACATTCAGTACTTC. This chain uses TRBV4-2 with TRBJ2-4; a weak D match, TRBD2 (6 bases). V gave up 7 bases and J gave up 0 bases, with 16 bases separating them. The CDR3 contains 16 residues. Germline CDR1 reads LGHNA; CDR2 reads YNFKEQ.

This clone was detected a few times. V usage is TRBV15 and J usage is TRBJ1-2; D not resolved. This CDR3 has 14 residues. Looked up from germline, CDR1 is LNHNV and CDR2 is YYDKDF (reference sequence). The V and J ends lost 0 bases and 1 base respectively, with 6 bases between them. The CDR3 spells CATSRDPGNYGYTF. The DNA for the CDR3 is TGTGCCACCAGCAGAGATCCGGGTAACTATGGCTACACCTTC.

The table lists this clone with many counts. The CDR3 reads CASSIRVGAANTGELFF. CDR3 DNA sequence: TGTGCCAGTAGTATTCGTGTCGGAGCGGCGAACACCGGGGAGCTGTTTTTT. The rearrangement uses TRBV19 and TRBJ2-2, with D possibly TRBD2 on 5 matching bases. CDR1 is LNHDA and CDR2 is SQIVND in the germline V gene (reference sequence). The CDR3 contains 17 residues. Trimming cost V 3 bases and J 0 bases, with 14 bases left between them.

The rearrangement links TRBV9 to TRBJ2-1; 7 bases agree with TRBD2. Unmatched junction bases numbered 18, after V lost 2 bases and J lost 7 bases. CDR1 SGDLS and CDR2 YYNGEE come from the germline V gene. The CDR3 spans 18 residues. CDR3 protein: CASSVTLRTGGGWNEQFF. CDR3 in DNA: TGTGCCAGCAGCGTTACTCTACGAACCGGGGGAGGGTGGAATGAGCAGTTCTTC. Variable domain in full (rest from reference TRBV9 and TRBJ2-1): DSGVTQTPKHLITATGQRVTLRCSPRSGDLSVYWYQQSLDQGLQFLIQYYNGEERAKGNILERFSAQQFPDLHSELNLSSLELGDSALYFCASSVTLRTGGGWNEQFFGPGTRLTVL.

The gene calls are TRBV5-1 and TRBJ2-1; D possibly corresponds to TRBD1 (6 bases). Germline V CDR1 and CDR2: SGHRS, YFSETQ. This CDR3 spans 17 amino acids. V lost 4 bases, J lost 0 bases, and 17 bases lay in between. This CDR3 is CASSQTVRTASYNEQFF. The CDR3, as DNA: TGCGCCAGCAGCCAAACCGTAAGGACAGCCTCCTACAATGAGCAGTTCTTC. The full variable domain, in which reference TRBV5-1 and TRBJ2-1 provide the parts outside the CDR3, is KAGVTQTPRYLIKTRGQQVTLSCSPISGHRSVSWYQQTPGQGLQFLFEYFSETQRNKGNFPGRFSGRQFSNSRSEMNVSTLELGDSALYLCASSQTVRTASYNEQFFGPGTRLTVL.

The chain recombines TRBV7-2 with TRBJ2-2; D not resolved. The V and J ends lost 7 bases and 3 bases respectively, with 6 bases between them. There are 12 residues in the CDR3. The V gene's germline CDR1 is SGHTA and CDR2 FQGNSA. The CDR3 bases are TGTGCCAGCACTTTAGACACCGGGGAGCTGTTTTTT. It translates to CASTLDTGELFF.

This rearrangement joins TRBV19 to TRBJ1-2; TRBD1 aligns across 8 bases. The CDR3 is 16 amino acids. V dropped 6 bases and J dropped 0; count of bases not matched to a gene: 9. CDR1 is LNHDA, CDR2 SQIVND, per germline (reference sequence). The CDR3 DNA follows: TGTGCCAGTAGGGAGGCAGGGGGCGGCTCTAACTATGGCTACACCTTC. The encoded protein is CASREAGGGSNYGYTF.

This clone was picked up one time. This rearrangement joins TRBV7-9 to TRBJ1-2, with D perhaps matching TRBD1 (5 bases). CDR3 size: 18 residues. Germline CDR1 reads SEHNR; CDR2 reads FQNEAQ (reference sequence). Trimming took 2 bases from V and 0 from J, leaving 19 bases between them. The CDR3 DNA reads TGTGCCAGCAGCTTACTCCTCGCGTCAGGGAGGGCTAACTATGGCTACACCTTC. Amino acids: CASSLLLASGRANYGYTF.

The chain has TRBV5-1 and TRBJ1-2; no clear D. The CDR3 loop spans 17 amino acids. Deletions cut 0 bases from V and 0 bases from J, with 15 bases between. Germline CDR1 and CDR2: SGHRS and YFSETQ. The CDR3 spells CASSLGQVIPANYGYTF. The CDR3 region has the DNA TGCGCCAGCAGCTTGGGGCAGGTAATACCAGCTAACTATGGCTACACCTTC.

This chain links TRBV30 with TRBJ1-3; possible D gene TRBD1, 6 bases. CDR3 size: 13 residues. Germline CDR1 GTSNPN, CDR2 SVGIG (reference sequence). V dropped 8 bases and J dropped 4 bases, with 15 bases sitting between them. DNA of the CDR3: TGTGCCGGGACAACCGGACAGGGAAACACCATATATTTT. Amino acid sequence: CAGTTGQGNTIYF.

The V call is TRBV2, the J call TRBJ1-5; possible D gene TRBD1, 6 bases. V was cut by 5 bases and J by 6 bases, with 14 bases left in between. CDR3 length equals 14 residues. Germline CDR1 reads SNHLY; CDR2 reads FYNNEI. The DNA for the CDR3 is TGTGCCAGCAGTCTTCAGGGGAGGGGTCAGCCCCAGCATTTT. It yields the protein CASSLQGRGQPQHF.

This chain links TRBV7-9 with TRBJ2-1, with 11 bases lining up with TRBD1. The CDR3 contains 14 residues. With 3 bases clipped from V and 8 bases from J, the junction kept 3 bases outside the gene matches. Per the germline V gene, CDR1 is SEHNR and CDR2 is FQNEAQ (reference sequence). In nucleotides, the CDR3 is TGTGCCAGCAGCTTGGACAGGGGGCGCGATGAGCAGTTCTTC. Its protein is CASSLDRGRDEQFF.

This clone was counted ten times or more. The chain joins TRBV30 to TRBJ2-1; D remains unclear. The CDR3 runs to 13 residues. Germline values: CDR1 GTSNPN, CDR2 SVGIG (reference sequence). V lost 5 bases, J lost 9 bases, and 17 bases lay in between. The CDR3 DNA reads TGTGCCTGGCAAGTAGCAAGTGTCGGTGAGCAGTTCTTC. Its protein product is CAWQVASVGEQFF.

This clone was counted between two and nine times. This chain links TRBV14 with TRBJ1-1; D is possibly TRBD1 (5 bases). The CDR3 has 14 amino acids. Germline V gives CDR1 SGHDN, CDR2 FVKESK. The V gene lost 1 base and the J gene lost 4 bases, with 10 bases spanning the gap. The CDR3 sequence is CASSQARRGTEAFF. As DNA, the CDR3 is TGTGCCAGCAGCCAAGCCCGGAGGGGCACTGAAGCTTTCTTT.

The V call is TRBV7-6, the J call TRBJ2-1; 10 bases match TRBD1. Looked up from germline, CDR1 is SGHVS and CDR2 is FNYEAQ. The CDR3 loop spans 16 amino acids. The junction had 2 bases not matched to a gene; V was cut back by 1 base and J by 2 bases. The CDR3 nucleotides read TGTGCCAGCAGCTTAGGCGGGACAGGGGCCTACAATGAGCAGTTCTTC. Translation gives CASSLGGTGAYNEQFF.

This chain uses TRBV11-2 with TRBJ1-1; 7 bases map to TRBD1. V shed 5 bases and J 3 bases; nucleotides not matched to a gene: 9. This CDR3 is built from 15 residues. The V gene's germline CDR1 is SGHAT and CDR2 FQNNGV. As DNA, the CDR3 is TGTGCCAGCAGCAATACAGGGGTCGACGACACTGAAGCTTTCTTT. Translated: CASSNTGVDDTEAFF.

V gene TRBV7-9 combines with J gene TRBJ2-5; the D gene is possibly TRBD2 (5 bases). Germline V CDR1 and CDR2: SEHNR, FQNEAQ (reference sequence). This CDR3 region has 15 residues. V lost 6 bases and J 2 bases, leaving 16 bases between the germline ends. CDR3 region: CASSIRSGLQETQYF. CDR3 sequence (DNA): TGTGCCAGCAGTATCAGGTCGGGGTTACAAGAGACCCAGTACTTC.

The chain employs TRBV9 and TRBJ1-1, with 7 bases that match TRBD1. Germline CDR1 SGDLS, CDR2 YYNGEE. V shed 4 bases and J 1 base; nucleotides not matched to a gene: 7. This CDR3 has 15 amino acids. The CDR3 sequence: CASSMTTGPNTEAFF. The CDR3, as DNA: TGTGCCAGCAGCATGACGACAGGGCCGAACACTGAAGCTTTCTTT.

This chain uses TRBV30 with TRBJ1-2; possibly TRBD1 for D (5 bases). This CDR3 is built from 19 residues. Germline CDR1 and CDR2: GTSNPN and SVGIG (reference sequence). V was trimmed by 0 bases and J by 0 bases, leaving 23 bases between them. CDR3 residues: CAWSVQGSLGGAPNYGYTF. As DNA, the CDR3 is TGTGCCTGGAGTGTTCAGGGATCCCTGGGGGGAGCTCCTAACTATGGCTACACCTTC.

The chain uses TRBV28 and TRBJ2-7; D call uncertain. Germline CDR1 and CDR2: MDHEN and SYDVKM. V lost 2 bases and J 5 bases, leaving 10 bases between the germline ends. The CDR3 contains 13 residues. CDR3 region: CASSLGPTDEQYV. Written as DNA, the CDR3 is TGTGCCAGCAGTTTAGGGCCCACGGACGAGCAGTACGTC.

This chain connects TRBV6-5 to TRBJ2-7; 8 bases align to TRBD1. Germline CDR1 is MNHEY and CDR2 is SVGAGI. With 2 bases clipped from V and 2 bases from J, the junction kept 5 bases outside the gene matches. The CDR3 runs 15 residues. Here the CDR3 reads CASSYGAGGAYEQYV. In DNA, the CDR3 is TGTGCCAGCAGTTACGGGGCAGGGGGCGCCTACGAGCAGTACGTC.

This chain joins TRBV6-4 and TRBJ1-6; weak D call: TRBD1 (5 bases). The CDR3 length is 14 residues. The V end was cut by 3 bases, the J end by 7 bases, with 10 bases between. Germline V gene data show CDR1 as MRHNA and CDR2 as SNTAGT. CDR3 DNA sequence: TGTGCCAGCAGTGAAGGGTCAGGGAATTCACCCCTCCACTTT. Translating it yields CASSEGSGNSPLHF.

The V gene is TRBV11-2, the J gene TRBJ1-2, with D possibly matching TRBD1 (6 bases). The CDR3 covers 15 residues. Germline CDR1 is SGHAT and CDR2 is FQNNGV. Trimming removed 2 bases at V and 6 bases at J, with 16 bases between. The CDR3 DNA reads TGTGCCAGCAGCTTAACAGGGAATAAGAAGAATGGCTACACCTTC. It codes for CASSLTGNKKNGYTF. Full variable domain (outside the CDR3, taken from reference TRBV11-2 and TRBJ1-2): EAGVAQSPRYKIIEKRQSVAFWCNPISGHATLYWYQQILGQGPKLLIQFQNNGVVDDSQLPKDRFSAERLKGVDSTLKIQPAKLEDSAVYLCASSLTGNKKNGYTFGSGTRLTVV.